This TCR beta chain was sequenced during a study of blood T cells in healthy people across ages. Study context: Roughly one uniquely barcoded beta molecule per two T cells was captured.

Primed by a sample-barcoded 5' primer and a J-beta primer mix, a second PCR proceeded for about 7 to 11 cycles. The study obtained at least 2.5 million CDR3-containing paired-end reads from every sample. MiXCR, applied by TCRdb to the 5' RACE reads, yields one record per CDR3 protein. The sample includes hundreds of thousands of distinct CDR3 sequences, around two thirds seen only once; the top ten take around 30%. The CDR3 runs to 16 residues. V dropped 3 bases and J dropped 7; count of bases not matched to a gene: 10. CDR1 and CDR2 from the germline V gene are KGHSH and LQKENI. This sequence joins TRBV18 and TRBJ2-1; TRBD1 matches 9 bases. Sequenced input: blood. The TCR was taken from a man under 40 in good health. This CDR3 reads CASSPSPDRGVNEQFF. The CDR3, as DNA: TGTGCCAGCTCACCTAGCCCGGACAGGGGAGTAAATGAGCAGTTCTTC.